Listed below are T cell receptor beta chains from one sample, sequenced in a study of shared clonotypes between healthy human individuals. The repertoire was sequenced with immunoSEQ multiplex PCR; TCRdb's copy has only in-frame clones and lacks some. The data show some 1.5 million clones, with 95% to 97% seen just once and more than 0.9% held by the top ten. Input material: naive CD4+ T cells sorted from blood. The receptors come from a man younger than 40 in good health. Each CDR3 is given with its conserved first and last residue. D genes are given only for firm matches. Clone size appears in some rows only: once, few, many, or a class for an expanded clone.

d_gene	v_gene	j_gene	abundance	CDR3aa	CDR3nt
.	TRBV5-4	TRBJ1-4	.	CASSLGTSQGGEKLFF	TGTGCCAGCAGCTTGGGGACGAGCCAAGGCGGTGAAAAACTGTTTTTT
.	TRBV25-1	TRBJ2-1	.	CASSEYDPTGRNEQFF	TGTGCCAGCAGTGAATATGATCCTACGGGACGCAATGAGCAGTTCTTC
TRBD1	TRBV28	TRBJ2-2	.	CASSLRTGTGTGELFF	TGTGCCAGCAGTCTCAGGACAGGGACGGGCACCGGGGAGCTGTTTTTT
.	TRBV15	TRBJ2-1	.	CATSRKTGVPPSSQFF	TGTGCCACCAGCAGAAAAACGGGAGTGCCACCTTCTTCGCAGTTCTTC
.	TRBV7-2	TRBJ2-7	.	CASSLVASLRNEQYF	TGTGCCAGCAGTTTAGTGGCCAGTTTGAGGAACGAGCAGTACTTC
TRBD2	TRBV7-2	TRBJ2-2	once	CASSPQRDHTGELFF	TGTGCCAGCAGCCCCCAGCGGGACCACACCGGGGAGCTGTTTTTT
.	TRBV19	TRBJ2-7	.	CASSPETSSYEQYF	TGTGCCAGTAGTCCCGAGACTAGCTCCTACGAGCAGTACTTC
TRBD1	TRBV13	TRBJ1-2	.	CASSTRGPGTGDGYGYTF	TGTGCCAGCAGCACCAGAGGCCCCGGGACAGGGGATGGCTATGGCTACACCTTC
TRBD2	TRBV14	TRBJ2-7	.	CASSRGLAGSLGFHEQYF	TGTGCCAGCAGCCGAGGACTAGCGGGTAGTTTAGGTTTCCACGAGCAGTACTTC
.	TRBV27	TRBJ1-5	once	CASSYTGRPQHF	TGTGCCAGCAGTTACACCGGACGCCCCCAGCATTTT
.	TRBV5-1	TRBJ2-1	.	CASSFLEASYNEQFF	TGCGCCAGCAGCTTCCTGGAGGCATCCTACAATGAGCAGTTCTTC
.	TRBV10-3	TRBJ2-5	.	CAISERVETQYF	TGTGCCATCAGTGAGCGGGTGGAGACCCAGTACTTC
.	TRBV15	TRBJ2-7	once	CATSRDSGRDYEQYF	TGTGCCACCAGCAGAGATTCGGGACGGGACTACGAGCAGTACTTC
.	TRBV9	TRBJ2-7	.	CASSVARESSYEQYF	TGTGCCAGCAGCGTAGCTCGGGAAAGCTCCTACGAGCAGTACTTC
TRBD1	TRBV2	TRBJ1-2	.	CASSRDSNYGYTF	TGTGCCAGCAGTAGGGACAGTAACTATGGCTACACCTTC
TRBD1	TRBV7-8	TRBJ1-1	.	CASILKHGTVNTEAFF	TGTGCCAGCATCCTTAAGCATGGGACAGTAAACACTGAAGCTTTCTTT
.	TRBV6-5	TRBJ2-3	.	CASTPRGITDTQYF	TGTGCCAGCACCCCCCGAGGGATCACAGATACGCAGTATTTT
.	TRBV6-1	TRBJ1-1	.	CASSEKAVVTGAFF	TGTGCCAGCAGTGAAAAGGCTGTAGTAACGGGAGCTTTCTTT
TRBD2	TRBV5-1	TRBJ2-1	.	CASSLAAAGSAGNEQFF	TGCGCCAGCAGCTTGGCCGCAGCGGGATCCGCAGGCAATGAGCAGTTCTTC
.	TRBV2	TRBJ2-7	.	CASSDSPIGVEQYF	TGTGCCAGCAGTGATTCACCCATCGGGGTCGAGCAGTACTTC
TRBD2	TRBV7-2	TRBJ2-2	.	CASSQNLAGGTGELFF	TGTGCCAGCAGTCAAAATTTAGCGGGAGGAACCGGGGAGCTGTTTTTT
.	TRBV6-5	TRBJ1-4	.	CASSGSRLNEKLFF	TGTGCCAGCAGTGGCTCTCGGCTTAATGAAAAACTGTTTTTT
TRBD2	TRBV29-1	TRBJ2-3	.	CTGGSGSTTDTQYF	TGCACCGGCGGAAGCGGGAGCACTACAGATACGCAGTATTTT
TRBD1	TRBV7-9	TRBJ2-6	.	CASSRQGSGSGANVLTF	TGTGCCAGCAGCCGACAGGGATCAGGCTCTGGGGCCAACGTCCTGACTTTC
.	TRBV28	TRBJ2-5	.	CATGAGFETQYF	TGTGCCACCGGGGCAGGCTTCGAGACCCAGTACTTC
TRBD1	TRBV5-1	TRBJ2-3	once	CASSITRGRLTDTQYF	TGCGCCAGCAGCATCACCAGGGGGCGCCTCACAGATACGCAGTATTTT
.	TRBV7-9	TRBJ1-4	.	CASTVDGHEKLFF	TGTGCCAGCACCGTGGACGGCCACGAAAAACTGTTTTTT
TRBD2	TRBV2	TRBJ2-4	.	CASSLAGEAKNIQYF	TGTGCCAGCAGTCTAGCGGGAGAAGCCAAAAACATTCAGTACTTC
.	TRBV5-6	TRBJ1-5	.	CASSSFGDRQNQPQHF	TGTGCCAGCAGCTCCTTTGGAGACAGACAGAATCAGCCCCAGCATTTT
.	TRBV14	TRBJ1-1	.	CASSGGSAEAFF	TGTGCCAGCAGCGGAGGTAGCGCTGAAGCTTTCTTT
TRBD2	TRBV9	TRBJ2-5	.	CASSVQTSGQETQYF	TGTGCCAGCAGCGTACAAACTAGCGGGCAAGAGACCCAGTACTTC
.	TRBV7-2	TRBJ2-7	.	CASSPGYEQYF	TGTGCCAGCAGCCCAGGCTACGAGCAGTACTTC
.	TRBV7-8	TRBJ2-3	.	CASSSREADTQYF	TGTGCCAGCAGTAGCCGTGAGGCAGATACGCAGTATTTT
.	TRBV10-3	TRBJ2-1	.	CATVSGEDEQFF	TGTGCCACAGTGTCAGGGGAGGATGAGCAGTTCTTC
TRBD2	TRBV5-1	TRBJ2-1	.	CASSLVASGDYNEQFF	TGCGCCAGCAGCTTGGTGGCTAGCGGTGACTACAATGAGCAGTTCTTC
.	TRBV7-3	TRBJ2-1	.	CASSSALSGEQFF	TGTGCCAGCAGCTCCGCCTTGAGCGGGGAGCAGTTCTTC
.	TRBV7-2	TRBJ2-1	once	CASSLGGEQFF	TGTGCCAGCAGCTTAGGGGGTGAGCAGTTCTTC
.	TRBV29-1	TRBJ2-1	.	CSGRQTRHNEQFF	TGCAGCGGACGACAAACTAGGCACAATGAGCAGTTCTTC
.	TRBV11-3	TRBJ2-3	.	CASSLGRWEGTDTQYF	TGTGCCAGCAGCCTAGGAAGGTGGGAAGGCACAGATACGCAGTATTTT
.	TRBV29-1	TRBJ2-1	.	CSVEGEGRNEQFF	TGCAGCGTTGAAGGCGAAGGCCGGAATGAGCAGTTCTTC
.	TRBV5-5	TRBJ2-3	.	CASSPAYTQYF	TGTGCCAGCAGCCCGGCTTATACGCAGTATTTT
.	TRBV10-1	TRBJ2-3	.	CASSESADTQYF	TGCGCCAGCAGTGAGTCCGCAGATACGCAGTATTTT
.	TRBV20-1	TRBJ2-1	.	CSALHYNEQFF	TGCAGTGCCCTTCACTACAATGAGCAGTTCTTC
TRBD2	TRBV5-1	TRBJ2-7	.	CASSTDTVILAGSEQYF	TGCGCCAGCAGCACCGACACGGTCATTCTAGCGGGATCTGAGCAGTACTTC
.	TRBV28	TRBJ2-2	.	CASITGPGELFF	TGTGCCAGCATCACAGGGCCCGGGGAGCTGTTTTTT
TRBD1	TRBV5-1	TRBJ1-2	.	CASSPQGGRETSGYTF	TGCGCCAGCAGCCCCCAGGGGGGCCGGGAGACTAGTGGCTACACCTTC
.	TRBV28	TRBJ2-2	.	CASSFAGELFF	TGTGCCAGCAGTTTTGCCGGGGAGCTGTTTTTT
.	TRBV5-4	TRBJ2-2	.	CASSLGSGIDRELFF	TGTGCCAGCAGCTTGGGATCAGGGATTGATCGGGAGCTGTTTTTT
.	TRBV9	TRBJ2-1	.	CASSIGLGDNEQFF	TGTGCCAGCAGCATCGGACTGGGGGACAATGAGCAGTTCTTC
TRBD2	TRBV10-1	TRBJ2-2	.	CASRRGRGTGELFF	TGCGCCAGCAGAAGAGGGAGGGGTACCGGGGAGCTGTTTTTT
.	TRBV5-8	TRBJ2-7	.	CASSIYGQMSYEQYF	TGTGCCAGCAGCATCTACGGACAGATGTCCTACGAGCAGTACTTC
TRBD1	TRBV15	TRBJ2-3	.	CATSRGQGADTQYF	TGTGCCACCAGCAGGGGACAGGGGGCAGATACGCAGTATTTT
TRBD1	TRBV15	TRBJ1-1	.	CATSRDPFTGGVNEAFF	TGTGCCACCAGCAGAGATCCTTTCACAGGGGGTGTTAATGAAGCTTTCTTT
.	TRBV27	TRBJ2-1	.	CASGRGTYNEQFF	TGTGCCAGCGGAAGGGGGACCTACAATGAGCAGTTCTTC